This TCR beta chain was sequenced for a study of CD8+ T cells in alopecia areata. Study conclusions and caveats: Alopecia totalis/universalis scalp especially showed more expanded CD8+ clones than normal scalp.

CDR3 length: 12 amino acids. Germline loops: CDR1 GTSNPN, CDR2 SVGIG (reference sequence). V was cut by 8 bases and J by 1 base, with 11 bases left in between. This clone came up once. Its antigen is unidentified. PBMCs were stained for CD3, CD4 and CD8, and CD4+ and CD8+ T cells were sorted. Once RNA had been extracted, it was reverse transcribed into cDNA to act as the sequencing template. The protocol was immunoSEQ multiplex PCR, while the TCRdb copy is restricted to in-frame clones and leaves out a portion. The table shows some 150,000 clones, with 45% to 60% occurring only once. The sample here was CD8+ T cells sorted from blood, taken at week 0. V gene TRBV30 combines with J gene TRBJ1-1; D perhaps matches TRBD1 (6 bases). This TCR was recovered from a human donor with alopecia areata. In nucleotides, the CDR3 is TGTGCCCGGACAGATAAGAACACTGAAGCTTTCTTT. This gives the protein CARTDKNTEAFF. Looking up the rest from reference TRBV30 and TRBJ1-1 gives the full variable domain: SQTIHQWPATLVQPVGSPLSLECTVEGTSNPNLYWYRQAAGRGLQLLFYSVGIGQISSEVPQNLSASRPQDRQFILSSKKLLLSDSGFYLCARTDKNTEAFFGQGTRLTVV.